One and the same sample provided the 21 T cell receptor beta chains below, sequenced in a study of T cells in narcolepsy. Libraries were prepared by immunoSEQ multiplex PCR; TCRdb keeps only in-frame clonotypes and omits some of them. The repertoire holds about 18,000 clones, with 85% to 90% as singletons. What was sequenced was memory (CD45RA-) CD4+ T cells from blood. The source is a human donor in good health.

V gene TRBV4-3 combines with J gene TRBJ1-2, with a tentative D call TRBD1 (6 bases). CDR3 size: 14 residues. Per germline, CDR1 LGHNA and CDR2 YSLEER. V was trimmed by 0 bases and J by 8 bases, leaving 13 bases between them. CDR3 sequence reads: CASSQEPGHKGYTF. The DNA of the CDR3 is TGCGCCAGCAGCCAAGAACCGGGACATAAAGGCTACACCTTC.

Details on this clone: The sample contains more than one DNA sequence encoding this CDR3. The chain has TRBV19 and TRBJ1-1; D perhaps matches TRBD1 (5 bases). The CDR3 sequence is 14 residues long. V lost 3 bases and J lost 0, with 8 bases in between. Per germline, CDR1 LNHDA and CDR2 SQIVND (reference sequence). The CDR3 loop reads CASSIRQLNTEAFF. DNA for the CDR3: TGTGCCAGTAGTATTCGACAGCTGAACACTGAAGCTTTCTTT. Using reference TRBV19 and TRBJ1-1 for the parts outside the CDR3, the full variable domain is DGGITQSPKYLFRKEGQNVTLSCEQNLNHDAMYWYRQDPGQGLRLIYYSQIVNDFQKGDIAEGYSVSREKKESFPLTVTSAQKNPTAFYLCASSIRQLNTEAFFGQGTRLTVV.

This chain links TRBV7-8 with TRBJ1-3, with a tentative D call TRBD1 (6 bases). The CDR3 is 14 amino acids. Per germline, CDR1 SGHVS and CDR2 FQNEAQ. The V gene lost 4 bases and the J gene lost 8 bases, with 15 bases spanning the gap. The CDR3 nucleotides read TGTGCCAGCAGCTCACAGGGTAAAGGCGACACCATATATTTT. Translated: CASSSQGKGDTIYF.

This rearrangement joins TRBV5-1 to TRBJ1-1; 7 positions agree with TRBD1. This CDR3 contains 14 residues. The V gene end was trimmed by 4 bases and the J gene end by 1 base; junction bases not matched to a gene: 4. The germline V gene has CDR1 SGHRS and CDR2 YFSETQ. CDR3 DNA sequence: TGCGCCAGCAGCAAAACAGGGGAGAACACTGAAGCTTTCTTT. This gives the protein CASSKTGENTEAFF.

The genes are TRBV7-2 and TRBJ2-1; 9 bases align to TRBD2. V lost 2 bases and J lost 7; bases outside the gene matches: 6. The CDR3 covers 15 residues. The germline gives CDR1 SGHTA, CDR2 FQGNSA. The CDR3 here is CASSLSGGTGNEQFF. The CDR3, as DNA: TGTGCCAGCAGCTTAAGCGGGGGGACCGGTAATGAGCAGTTCTTC.

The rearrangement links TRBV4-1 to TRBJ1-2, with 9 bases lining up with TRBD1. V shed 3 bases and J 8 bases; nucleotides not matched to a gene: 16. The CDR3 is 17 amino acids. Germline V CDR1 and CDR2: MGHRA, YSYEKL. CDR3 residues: CASSHEGLQGAGGGYTF. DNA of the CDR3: TGCGCCAGCAGCCACGAAGGCTTACAGGGGGCGGGGGGCGGCTACACCTTC.

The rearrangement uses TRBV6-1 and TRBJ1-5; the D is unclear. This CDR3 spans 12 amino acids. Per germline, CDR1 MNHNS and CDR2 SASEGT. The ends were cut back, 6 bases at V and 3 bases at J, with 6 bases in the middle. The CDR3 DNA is TGTGCCAGCAGAGTGACCAATCAGCCCCAGCATTTT. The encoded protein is CASRVTNQPQHF.

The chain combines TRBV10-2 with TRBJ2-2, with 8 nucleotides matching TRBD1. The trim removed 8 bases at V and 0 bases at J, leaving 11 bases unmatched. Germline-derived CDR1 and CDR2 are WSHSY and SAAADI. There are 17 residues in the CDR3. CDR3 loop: CASRRQGRPPNTGELFF. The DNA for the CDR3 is TGCGCCAGCCGAAGACAGGGGCGGCCTCCGAACACCGGGGAGCTGTTTTTT.

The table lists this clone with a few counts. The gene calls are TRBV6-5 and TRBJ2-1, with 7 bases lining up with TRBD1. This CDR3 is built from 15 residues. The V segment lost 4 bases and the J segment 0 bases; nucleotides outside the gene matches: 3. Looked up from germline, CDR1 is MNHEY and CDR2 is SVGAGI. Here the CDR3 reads CASSLGQSSYNEQFF. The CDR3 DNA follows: TGTGCCAGCAGTTTGGGACAGAGCTCCTACAATGAGCAGTTCTTC.

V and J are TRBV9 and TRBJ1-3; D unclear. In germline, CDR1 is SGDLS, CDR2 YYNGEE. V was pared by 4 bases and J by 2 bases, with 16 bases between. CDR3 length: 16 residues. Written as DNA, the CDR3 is TGTGCCAGCAGCAAAACCACGGGGAACACTGGAAACACCATATATTTT. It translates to CASSKTTGNTGNTIYF. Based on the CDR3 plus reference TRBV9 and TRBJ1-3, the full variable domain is DSGVTQTPKHLITATGQRVTLRCSPRSGDLSVYWYQQSLDQGLQFLIQYYNGEERAKGNILERFSAQQFPDLHSELNLSSLELGDSALYFCASSKTTGNTGNTIYFGEGSWLTVV.

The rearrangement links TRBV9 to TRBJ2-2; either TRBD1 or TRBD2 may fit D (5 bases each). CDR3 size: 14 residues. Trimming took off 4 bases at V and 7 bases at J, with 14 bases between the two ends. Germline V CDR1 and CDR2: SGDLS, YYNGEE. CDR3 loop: CASSSTLGGGELFF. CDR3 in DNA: TGTGCCAGCAGCTCTACGCTTGGGGGCGGGGAGCTGTTTTTT.

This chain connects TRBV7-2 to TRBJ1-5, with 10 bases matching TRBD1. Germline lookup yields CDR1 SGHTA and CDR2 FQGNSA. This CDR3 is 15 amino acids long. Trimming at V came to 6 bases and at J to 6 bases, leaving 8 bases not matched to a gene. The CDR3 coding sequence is TGTGCCAGCAGGCGGGGACAGGGGTATGTTCAGCCCCAGCATTTT. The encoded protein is CASRRGQGYVQPQHF.

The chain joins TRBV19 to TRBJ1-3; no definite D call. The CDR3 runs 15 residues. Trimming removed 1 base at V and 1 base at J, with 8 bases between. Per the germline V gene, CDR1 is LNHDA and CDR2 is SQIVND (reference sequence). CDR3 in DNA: TGTGCCAGTAGTATAGGTCTGGGTTCTGGAAACACCATATATTTT. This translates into CASSIGLGSGNTIYF. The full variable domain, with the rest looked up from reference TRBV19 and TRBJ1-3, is DGGITQSPKYLFRKEGQNVTLSCEQNLNHDAMYWYRQDPGQGLRLIYYSQIVNDFQKGDIAEGYSVSREKKESFPLTVTSAQKNPTAFYLCASSIGLGSGNTIYFGEGSWLTVV.

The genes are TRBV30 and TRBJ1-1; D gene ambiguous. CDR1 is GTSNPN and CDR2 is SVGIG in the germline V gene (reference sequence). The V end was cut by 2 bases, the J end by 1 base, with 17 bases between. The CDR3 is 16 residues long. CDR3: CAWSRWGTPGNTEAFF. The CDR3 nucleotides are TGTGCCTGGAGTCGTTGGGGAACGCCGGGGAACACTGAAGCTTTCTTT.

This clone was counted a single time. CDR3 amino acids: CASRPGTGGNYGYTF. The CDR3 DNA is TGTGCCAGCAGGCCCGGGACAGGGGGCAACTATGGCTACACCTTC. The chain uses TRBV7-9 and TRBJ1-2; TRBD1 matches at 12 bases. The CDR3 covers 15 residues. CDR1 is SEHNR and CDR2 is FQNEAQ in the germline V gene (reference sequence). J lost 2 bases, V lost 6 bases, and 4 bases had no gene match. The full variable domain, rest sourced from reference TRBV7-9 and TRBJ1-2, is DTGVSQNPRHKITKRGQNVTFRCDPISEHNRLYWYRQTLGQGPEFLTYFQNEAQLEKSRLLSDRFSAERPKGSFSTLEIQRTEQGDSAMYLCASRPGTGGNYGYTFGSGTRLTVV.

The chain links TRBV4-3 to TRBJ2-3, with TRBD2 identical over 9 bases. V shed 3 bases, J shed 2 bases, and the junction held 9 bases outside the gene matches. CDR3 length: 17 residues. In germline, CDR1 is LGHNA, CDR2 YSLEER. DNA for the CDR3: TGCGCCAGCAGCCAGGGACTAGCTCTGTCGGTCACAGATACGCAGTATTTT. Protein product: CASSQGLALSVTDTQYF.

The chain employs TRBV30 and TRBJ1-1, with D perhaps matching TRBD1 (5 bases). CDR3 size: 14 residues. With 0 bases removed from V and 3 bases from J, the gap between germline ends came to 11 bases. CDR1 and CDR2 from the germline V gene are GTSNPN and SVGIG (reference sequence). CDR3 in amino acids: CAWSVGGTDTEAFF. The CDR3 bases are TGTGCCTGGAGTGTCGGGGGTACGGACACTGAAGCTTTCTTT.

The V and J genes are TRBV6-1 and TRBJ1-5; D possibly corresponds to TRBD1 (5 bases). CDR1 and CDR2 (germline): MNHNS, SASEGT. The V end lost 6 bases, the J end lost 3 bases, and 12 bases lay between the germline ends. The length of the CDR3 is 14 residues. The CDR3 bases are TGTGCCAGCAGGGGCCGACAGAACAATCAGCCCCAGCATTTT. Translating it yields CASRGRQNNQPQHF.

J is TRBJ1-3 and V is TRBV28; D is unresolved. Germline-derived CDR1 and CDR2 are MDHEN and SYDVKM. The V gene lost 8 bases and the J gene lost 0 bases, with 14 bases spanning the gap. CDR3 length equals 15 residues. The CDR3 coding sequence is TGTGCCAGCCGTCCCGGGGATAACTCTGGAAACACCATATATTTT. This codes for CASRPGDNSGNTIYF.

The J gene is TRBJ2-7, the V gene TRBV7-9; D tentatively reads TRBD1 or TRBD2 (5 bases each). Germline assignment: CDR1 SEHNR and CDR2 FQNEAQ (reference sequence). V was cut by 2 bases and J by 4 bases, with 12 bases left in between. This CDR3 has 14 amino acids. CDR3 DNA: TGTGCCAGCAGCTTACGGGACCCCCCTTACGAGCAGTACTTC. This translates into CASSLRDPPYEQYF. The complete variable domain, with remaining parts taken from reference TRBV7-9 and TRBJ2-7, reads DTGVSQNPRHKITKRGQNVTFRCDPISEHNRLYWYRQTLGQGPEFLTYFQNEAQLEKSRLLSDRFSAERPKGSFSTLEIQRTEQGDSAMYLCASSLRDPPYEQYFGPGTRLTVT.

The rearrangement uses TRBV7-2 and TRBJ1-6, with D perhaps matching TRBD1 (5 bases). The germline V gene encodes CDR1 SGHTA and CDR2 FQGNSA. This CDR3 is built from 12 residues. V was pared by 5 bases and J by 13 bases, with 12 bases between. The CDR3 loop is CASSRDRLPLHF. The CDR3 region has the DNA TGTGCCAGCAGCCGTGACAGACTCCCCCTCCACTTT.